The clone carrying this T cell receptor beta chain appeared a few times. Its cognate antigen is unknown. A second PCR of about 7 to 12 cycles used a sample-barcoded 5' primer and a J-beta primer mix. One entry per CDR3 protein, called by TCRdb with MiXCR from the 5' RACE reads. The sample has about 1,500,000 distinct CDR3 sequences, under 30% seen once. This sample was included in a study of blood T cells in healthy people across ages. Study-wide findings and caveats: Using unsorted PBMCs precluded a conclusive naive versus antigen-experienced comparison.

V lost 3 bases, J lost 4 bases, and 9 bases lay in between. This CDR3 has 13 amino acids. Germline V gene data show CDR1 as SGHKS and CDR2 as YYEKEE (reference sequence). This clonotype originated in a woman aged 25 to 39 in good health. The chain recombines TRBV5-5 with TRBJ2-3; D call uncertain. Specimen: blood. CDR3 loop: CASSYIQADTQYF. The CDR3 DNA sequence: TGTGCCAGCAGCTACATTCAAGCAGATACGCAGTATTTT.